This entry describes one TCR beta chain. Its antigen is as yet unknown. The germline gene is not matched at one end of the junction; a read error may be the cause. PCR primers comprised 60 Vbeta and 13 Jbeta primers. Profiling relied on immunoSEQ multiplex PCR, and the TCRdb table lists in-frame clones only, not all of them. The data contain about 82,000 clones, roughly 80% of them singletons. The sample originates from a study of cytomegalovirus exposure and HLA in healthy donors. Study results and caveats: In an earlier analysis, in 620 or so donors, most V segments appeared productive either ~87% or ~30% of the time.

The germline CDR1 and CDR2 sequences are SGHRS and YFSETQ. This CDR3 comprises 14 residues. This rearrangement joins TRBV5-1 to TRBJ1-2; D is undetermined. Sequences were obtained from PBMCs. This TCR was sampled from a human donor in good health. In nucleotides, the CDR3 is TGCGCCAGCAGGGGAGACGGGTCCAGCGGTGGCTACCCCTTC. Translated, it gives CASRGDGSSGGYPF.